What follows describes a single T cell receptor (beta chain). Antigen: not known. The sample originates from a study of OX40 agonist ivuxolimab in advanced cancers. Study findings and constraints: Averaged across samples, CD8+ T cells carried more expanded clones than CD4+ did.

Patients were ineligible given autoimmune disease history or systemic immunosuppression. TCRdb's table, derived via immunoSEQ multiplex PCR, lists solely in-frame clones and lacks some. There are 36,000 or so clones in the sample; approximately 80% occur only once, and under 25% lies in the top ten. CDR3 length: 16 residues. V lost 0 bases, J lost 5 bases, and 10 bases stayed unmatched. Per germline, CDR1 SQVTM and CDR2 ANQGSEA. Sample: CD4+ or CD8+ T cells sorted from blood, taken in a trial of the OX40 agonist ivuxolimab. The sequence was obtained from an adult with an advanced solid tumor such as melanoma, head and neck, liver or kidney cancer. The chain employs TRBV29-1 and TRBJ2-5, with 9 positions matching TRBD2. Here the CDR3 reads CSVEDKRTSGRETQYF. CDR3 in DNA: TGCAGCGTTGAAGATAAGCGAACTAGCGGGCGGGAGACCCAGTACTTC. Supplemented by reference TRBV29-1 and TRBJ2-5, the full variable domain reads SAVISQKPSRDICQRGTSLTIQCQVDSQVTMMFWYRQQPGQSLTLIATANQGSEATYESGFVIDKFPISRPNLTFSTLTVSNMSPEDSSIYLCSVEDKRTSGRETQYFGPGTRLLVL.